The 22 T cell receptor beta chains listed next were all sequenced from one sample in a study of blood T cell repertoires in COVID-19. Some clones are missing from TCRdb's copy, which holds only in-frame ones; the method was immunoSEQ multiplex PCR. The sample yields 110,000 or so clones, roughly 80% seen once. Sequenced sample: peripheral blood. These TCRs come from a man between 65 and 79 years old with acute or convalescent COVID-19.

CDR3 in DNA: TGTGCCACCAGCAGAGGGCTAGGAACAGATACGCAGTATTTT. It is translated as CATSRGLGTDTQYF. This sequence joins TRBV15 and TRBJ2-3; D unclear. Germline V gene sequence: CDR1 LNHNV, CDR2 YYDKDF (reference sequence). Trimming removed 1 base from V and 3 bases from J, with 8 bases in between. This CDR3 spans 14 amino acids.

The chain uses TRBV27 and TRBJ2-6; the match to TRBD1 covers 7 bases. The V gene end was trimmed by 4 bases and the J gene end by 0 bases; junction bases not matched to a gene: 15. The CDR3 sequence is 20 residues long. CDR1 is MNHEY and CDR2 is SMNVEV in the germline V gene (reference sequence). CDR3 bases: TGTGCCAGCAGTTCCGGACCCGGGGACAGCCTAAGCTCTGGGGCCAACGTCCTGACTTTC. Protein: CASSSGPGDSLSSGANVLTF.

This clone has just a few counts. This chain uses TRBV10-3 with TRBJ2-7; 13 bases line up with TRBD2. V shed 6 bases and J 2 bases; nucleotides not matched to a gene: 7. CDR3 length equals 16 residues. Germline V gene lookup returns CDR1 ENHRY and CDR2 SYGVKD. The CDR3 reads CAISPGGTSGTYEQYF. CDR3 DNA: TGTGCCATCAGCCCCGGGGGGACTAGCGGGACCTACGAGCAGTACTTC.

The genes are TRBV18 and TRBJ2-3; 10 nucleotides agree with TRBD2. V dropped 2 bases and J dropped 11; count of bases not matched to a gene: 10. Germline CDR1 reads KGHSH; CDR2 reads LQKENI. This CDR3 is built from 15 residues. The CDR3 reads CASSPGLADSWVQYF. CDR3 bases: TGTGCCAGCTCACCAGGACTAGCGGACTCTTGGGTGCAGTATTTT.

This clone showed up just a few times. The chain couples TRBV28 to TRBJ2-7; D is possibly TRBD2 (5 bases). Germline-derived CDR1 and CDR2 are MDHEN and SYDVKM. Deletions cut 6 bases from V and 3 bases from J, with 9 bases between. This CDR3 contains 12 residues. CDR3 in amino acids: CASRERSYEQYF. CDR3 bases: TGTGCCAGCAGGGAGCGGAGCTACGAGCAGTACTTC.

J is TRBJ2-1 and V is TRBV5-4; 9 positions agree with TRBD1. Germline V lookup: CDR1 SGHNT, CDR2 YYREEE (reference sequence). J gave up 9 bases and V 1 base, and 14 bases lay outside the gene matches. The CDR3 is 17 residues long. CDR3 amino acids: CASSLTIRDREWSEQFF. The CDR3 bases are TGTGCCAGCAGCTTGACCATACGGGACAGGGAGTGGAGTGAGCAGTTCTTC.

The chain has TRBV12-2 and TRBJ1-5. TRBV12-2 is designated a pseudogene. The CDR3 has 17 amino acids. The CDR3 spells CASRLRPWRRGNQPQHF. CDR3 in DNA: TGTGCAAGTCGCTTAAGACCCTGGCGGAGGGGCAATCAGCCCCAGCATTTT.

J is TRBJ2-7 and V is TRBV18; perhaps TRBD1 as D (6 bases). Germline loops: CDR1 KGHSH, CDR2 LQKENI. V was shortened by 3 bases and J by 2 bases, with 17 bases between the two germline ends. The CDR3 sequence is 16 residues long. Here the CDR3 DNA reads TGTGCCAGCTCACCCTCCAGGGGTTCAACTACCTACGAGCAGTACTTC. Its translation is CASSPSRGSTTYEQYF.

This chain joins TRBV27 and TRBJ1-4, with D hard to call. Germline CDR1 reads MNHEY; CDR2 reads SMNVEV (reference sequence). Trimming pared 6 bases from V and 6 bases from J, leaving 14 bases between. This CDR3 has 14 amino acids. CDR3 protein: CASSRVGADEKLFF. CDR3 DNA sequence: TGTGCCAGCAGCCGTGTAGGAGCGGATGAAAAACTGTTTTTT.

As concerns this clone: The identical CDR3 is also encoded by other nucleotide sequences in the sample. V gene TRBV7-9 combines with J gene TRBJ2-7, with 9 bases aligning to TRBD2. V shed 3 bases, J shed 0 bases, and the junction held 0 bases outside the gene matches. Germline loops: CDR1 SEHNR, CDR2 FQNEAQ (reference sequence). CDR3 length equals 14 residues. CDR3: CASSFSGSSYEQYF. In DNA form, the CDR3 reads TGTGCCAGCAGCTTTAGCGGGAGCTCCTACGAGCAGTACTTC.

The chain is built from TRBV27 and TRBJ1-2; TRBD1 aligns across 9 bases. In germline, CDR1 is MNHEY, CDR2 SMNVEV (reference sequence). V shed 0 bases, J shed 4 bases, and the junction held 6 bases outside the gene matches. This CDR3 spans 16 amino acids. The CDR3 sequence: CASSLSRTGGGYGYTF. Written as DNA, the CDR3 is TGTGCCAGCAGTTTATCGAGAACAGGGGGCGGCTATGGCTACACCTTC.

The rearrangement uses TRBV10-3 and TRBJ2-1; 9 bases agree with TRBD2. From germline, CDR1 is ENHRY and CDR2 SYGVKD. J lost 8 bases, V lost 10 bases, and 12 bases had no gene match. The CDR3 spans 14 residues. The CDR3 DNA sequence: TGTGCCAGCATGGGCGGGGGGGCGGAGGATGAGCAGTTCTTC. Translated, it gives CASMGGGAEDEQFF.

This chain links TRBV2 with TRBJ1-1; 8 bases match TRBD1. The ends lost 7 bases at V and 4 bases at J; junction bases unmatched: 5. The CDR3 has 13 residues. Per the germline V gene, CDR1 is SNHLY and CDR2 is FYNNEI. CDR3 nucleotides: TGTGCCAGCACGAGGACAGGGCCCACTGAAGCTTTCTTT. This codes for CASTRTGPTEAFF. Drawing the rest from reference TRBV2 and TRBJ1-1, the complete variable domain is EPEVTQTPSHQVTQMGQEVILRCVPISNHLYFYWYRQILGQKVEFLVSFYNNEISEKSEIFDDQFSVERPDGSNFTLKIRSTKLEDSAMYFCASTRTGPTEAFFGQGTRLTVV.

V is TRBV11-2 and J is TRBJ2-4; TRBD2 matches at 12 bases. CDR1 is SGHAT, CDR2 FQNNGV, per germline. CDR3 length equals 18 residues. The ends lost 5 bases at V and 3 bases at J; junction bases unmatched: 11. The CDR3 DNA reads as TGTGCCAGCAGCCCCCGGACTAGCGGGGTGGGGGGCAAAAACATTCAGTACTTC. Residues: CASSPRTSGVGGKNIQYF.

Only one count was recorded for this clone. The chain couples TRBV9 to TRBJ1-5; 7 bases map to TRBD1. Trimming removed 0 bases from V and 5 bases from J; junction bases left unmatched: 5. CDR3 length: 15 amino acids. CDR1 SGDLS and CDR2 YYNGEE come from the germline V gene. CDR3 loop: CASSVGGQPDQPQHF. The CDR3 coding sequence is TGTGCCAGCAGCGTAGGGGGACAGCCCGATCAGCCCCAGCATTTT.

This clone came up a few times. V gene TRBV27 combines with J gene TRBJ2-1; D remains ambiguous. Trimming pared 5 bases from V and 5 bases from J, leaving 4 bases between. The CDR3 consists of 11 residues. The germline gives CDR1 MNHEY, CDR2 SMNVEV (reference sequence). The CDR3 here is CASSTHNEQFF. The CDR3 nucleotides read TGTGCCAGCAGTACTCACAATGAGCAGTTCTTC.

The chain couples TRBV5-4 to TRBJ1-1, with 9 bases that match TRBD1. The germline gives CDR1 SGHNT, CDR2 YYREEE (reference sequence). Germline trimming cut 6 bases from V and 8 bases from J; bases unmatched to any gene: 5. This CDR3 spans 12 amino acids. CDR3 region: CASNSGTGEAFF. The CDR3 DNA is TGTGCCAGCAACTCGGGGACAGGGGAAGCTTTCTTT.

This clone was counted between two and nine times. The CDR3 protein is CASSPTSGVLNEQFF. In DNA, the CDR3 is TGTGCCAGCAGCCCGACTAGCGGGGTCCTTAATGAGCAGTTCTTC. The genes are TRBV3-1 (or the pseudogene TRBV3-2) and TRBJ2-1, with 11 bases lining up with TRBD2. V dropped 4 bases and J dropped 7; count of bases not matched to a gene: 6. The CDR3 consists of 15 residues. Per germline, CDR1 LGHDT and CDR2 YNNKEL (reference sequence).

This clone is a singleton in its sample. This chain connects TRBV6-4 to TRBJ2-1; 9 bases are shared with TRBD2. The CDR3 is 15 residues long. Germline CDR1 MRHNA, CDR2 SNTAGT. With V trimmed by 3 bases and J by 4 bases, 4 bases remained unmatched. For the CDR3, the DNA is TGTGCCAGCAGTGAGTCTAGCGGGATTTACAATGAGCAGTTCTTC. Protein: CASSESSGIYNEQFF.

Written as DNA, the CDR3 is TGTGCCAGCAGTTACAGTTCGAGCTCAGAAGCTTTCTTT. It translates to CASSYSSSSEAFF. The J gene is TRBJ1-1, the V gene TRBV6-5; D call uncertain. The CDR3 sequence is 13 residues long. The germline CDR1 and CDR2 sequences are MNHEY and SVGAGI. V shed 2 bases and J shed 8 bases, with 12 bases lying between them.

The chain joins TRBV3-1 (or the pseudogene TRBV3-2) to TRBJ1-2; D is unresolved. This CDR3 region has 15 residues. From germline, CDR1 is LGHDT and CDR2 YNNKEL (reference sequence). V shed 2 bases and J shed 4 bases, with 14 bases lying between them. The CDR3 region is CASSQRAGSIYGYTF. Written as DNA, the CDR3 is TGTGCCAGCAGCCAAAGGGCCGGGAGCATCTATGGCTACACCTTC.

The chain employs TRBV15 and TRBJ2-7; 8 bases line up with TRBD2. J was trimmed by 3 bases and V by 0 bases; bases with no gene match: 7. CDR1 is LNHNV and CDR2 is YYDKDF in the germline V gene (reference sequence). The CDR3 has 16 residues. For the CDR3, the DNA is TGTGCCACCAGCAGAGATCAAGCGGGAGAGGTCTACGAGCAGTACTTC. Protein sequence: CATSRDQAGEVYEQYF.